These 17 T cell receptor beta chains share one sample of origin, sequenced in a study of shared clonotypes between healthy human individuals. The naive CD8 subset, CD45RO-negative cells positively selected for CCR7, excluded terminally differentiated effector memory CD45RA+ cells. Profiled with immunoSEQ multiplex PCR; TCRdb holds only in-frame clones, not every one. The sample lists hundreds of thousands of clones, approximately 95% seen once, with 0.11% in the top ten. Input material: naive CD8+ T cells sorted from blood. These receptors originate from a woman aged 30 to 39 in good health.

The V and J genes are TRBV27 and TRBJ2-7, with no clear D. The CDR3 length is 12 residues. Germline CDR1 reads MNHEY; CDR2 reads SMNVEV (reference sequence). Trimming removed 3 bases at V and 4 bases at J, with 7 bases between. CDR3 DNA: TGTGCCAGCAGTTTCCTTAATTACGAGCAGTACTTC. Translated, it gives CASSFLNYEQYF.

This clone has a handful of counts. The rearrangement links TRBV4-1 to TRBJ2-2; D call uncertain. The ends were cut back, 4 bases at V and 3 bases at J, with 12 bases in the middle. CDR1 is MGHRA and CDR2 is YSYEKL in the germline V gene. The CDR3 is made up of 15 amino acids. DNA for the CDR3: TGCGCCAGCAGCCCTACTACCTCTCACACCGGGGAGCTGTTTTTT. Amino acids: CASSPTTSHTGELFF.

The CDR3 sequence: CASSILSGRAYEQYF. As DNA, the CDR3 is TGTGCCAGTAGTATTCTCAGCGGGAGGGCCTACGAGCAGTACTTC. V and J are TRBV19 and TRBJ2-7, with 10 bases aligning to TRBD2. Germline loops: CDR1 LNHDA, CDR2 SQIVND (reference sequence). CDR3 length equals 15 residues. With 3 bases clipped from V and 2 bases from J, the junction kept 4 bases outside the gene matches.

The rearrangement joins TRBV27 to TRBJ1-2; 10 bases are a match to TRBD1. CDR1 and CDR2 from the germline V gene are MNHEY and SMNVEV (reference sequence). The ends lost 5 bases at V and 6 bases at J; junction bases unmatched: 6. This CDR3 is built from 14 residues. The CDR3 nucleotides read TGTGCCAGCAGTGACAGGGGGCCTGCAGATGGCTACACCTTC. Amino acid sequence: CASSDRGPADGYTF.

This clone was seen more than once but under ten times. This chain links TRBV9 with TRBJ1-1; no firm D call. The CDR3 is 12 amino acids. V lost 3 bases to trimming and J lost 6 bases, with 9 bases between them. Germline lookup yields CDR1 SGDLS and CDR2 YYNGEE. The CDR3 region has the DNA TGTGCCAGCAGCGCCCACGGTCCTGAAGCTTTCTTT. This encodes CASSAHGPEAFF.

The chain combines TRBV7-9 with TRBJ2-2, with 12 bases lining up with TRBD1. The CDR3 has 18 amino acids. Germline CDR1 reads SEHNR; CDR2 reads FQNEAQ (reference sequence). V dropped 3 bases and J dropped 4; count of bases not matched to a gene: 9. CDR3 in amino acids: CASSFPGQGARVTGELFF. DNA of the CDR3: TGTGCCAGCAGCTTTCCGGGACAGGGGGCGCGAGTCACCGGGGAGCTGTTTTTT.

This sequence joins TRBV28 and TRBJ2-5; D remains unclear. CDR1 is MDHEN, CDR2 SYDVKM, per germline. CDR3 length: 11 amino acids. Between the trimmed V and J ends, which lost 3 bases and 11 bases, there was a span of 10 bases. The CDR3 nucleotides read TGTGCCAGCAGTTTCGGACCCATACAGTACTTC. Its translation: CASSFGPIQYF.

The rearrangement links TRBV5-4 to TRBJ2-7, with D uncertain. The ends were cut back, 0 bases at V and 3 bases at J, with 7 bases in the middle. CDR3 length: 13 residues. CDR1 is SGHNT, CDR2 YYREEE, per germline (reference sequence). CDR3 DNA: TGTGCCAGCAGCTTGGAAGACGGCTACGAGCAGTACTTC. This gives the protein CASSLEDGYEQYF.

The chain is built from TRBV19 and TRBJ2-4; D may be TRBD1 (5 bases). The CDR3 is 10 amino acids. Between the trimmed V and J ends, which lost 6 bases and 8 bases, there was a span of 5 bases. Germline CDR1 and CDR2: LNHDA and SQIVND (reference sequence). DNA for the CDR3: TGTGCCAGTAGGGGGCACATTCAGTACTTC. Amino acid sequence: CASRGHIQYF.

V is TRBV5-6 and J is TRBJ2-3, with 8 bases identical to TRBD1. With V trimmed by 4 bases and J by 5 bases, 12 bases remained unmatched. Germline CDR1 is SGHDT and CDR2 is YYEEEE. The CDR3 loop spans 16 amino acids. The CDR3 spells CASSGELDRDLDTQYF. The DNA for the CDR3 is TGTGCCAGCAGCGGGGAACTGGACAGGGACCTAGATACGCAGTATTTT. The variable domain in full, completed from reference TRBV5-6 and TRBJ2-3, reads DAGVTQSPTHLIKTRGQQVTLRCSPKSGHDTVSWYQQALGQGPQFIFQYYEEEERQRGNFPDRFSGHQFPNYSSELNVNALLLGDSALYLCASSGELDRDLDTQYFGPGTRLTVL.

The rearrangement links TRBV29-1 to TRBJ2-6; D gene uncertain. The CDR3 covers 16 residues. CDR1 SQVTM and CDR2 ANQGSEA come from the germline V gene. V gave up 2 bases and J gave up 3 bases, with 14 bases separating them. The CDR3 loop reads CSVETPELYGANVLTF. CDR3 sequence (DNA): TGCAGCGTTGAAACCCCAGAGCTTTATGGGGCCAACGTCCTGACTTTC.

The chain is built from TRBV5-4 and TRBJ2-3; 9 bases map to TRBD2. Germline assignment: CDR1 SGHNT and CDR2 YYREEE (reference sequence). The CDR3 runs 14 residues. With V trimmed by 4 bases and J by 2 bases, 2 bases remained unmatched. CDR3 nucleotide sequence: TGTGCCAGCAGCGCTAGCGGGAACACAGATACGCAGTATTTT. Translated: CASSASGNTDTQYF.

This chain uses TRBV28 with TRBJ2-7, with unresolved D. Germline V CDR1 and CDR2: MDHEN, SYDVKM. Trimming took 3 bases from V and 6 from J, leaving 12 bases between them. The CDR3 sequence is 13 residues long. The CDR3 spells CASSFRVVGEQYF. The CDR3, as DNA: TGTGCCAGCAGTTTTCGAGTCGTCGGCGAGCAGTACTTC.

The rearrangement uses TRBV5-4 and TRBJ2-7; the D is unclear. The CDR3 contains 15 residues. Trimming shortened V by 3 bases and J by 2 bases, and 15 bases separated the two germline ends. From germline, CDR1 is SGHNT and CDR2 YYREEE (reference sequence). The CDR3 nucleotides are TGTGCCAGCAGCTCACCTCCGGACCGAACCTACGAGCAGTACTTC. Its translation: CASSSPPDRTYEQYF.

This clone has just one count. The gene calls are TRBV29-1 and TRBJ1-1; D perhaps matches TRBD1 (5 bases). The V end was cut by 6 bases, the J end by 0 bases, with 20 bases between. Germline lookup yields CDR1 SQVTM and CDR2 ANQGSEA. The CDR3 runs 16 residues. CDR3 loop: CSVGDSGPYMNTEAFF. For the CDR3, the DNA is TGCAGCGTCGGTGACAGCGGGCCGTACATGAACACTGAAGCTTTCTTT.

The chain joins TRBV5-4 to TRBJ2-7; 7 nucleotides align to TRBD1. The germline V gene encodes CDR1 SGHNT and CDR2 YYREEE (reference sequence). Trimming at V came to 2 bases and at J to 5 bases, leaving 4 bases not matched to a gene. The CDR3 is 13 residues long. The CDR3 loop reads CASSFTGANEQYF. The CDR3 DNA is TGTGCCAGCAGCTTTACAGGGGCCAACGAGCAGTACTTC.

This chain joins TRBV19 and TRBJ2-1; the match to TRBD2 covers 7 bases. Per germline, CDR1 LNHDA and CDR2 SQIVND (reference sequence). The CDR3 covers 14 residues. V trimming: 5 bases; J trimming: 7 bases; junction bases outside the gene matches: 8. For the CDR3, the DNA is TGTGCCAGTAGTTGGGGGGAGGGCTTAAATGAGCAGTTCTTC. Translation: CASSWGEGLNEQFF.